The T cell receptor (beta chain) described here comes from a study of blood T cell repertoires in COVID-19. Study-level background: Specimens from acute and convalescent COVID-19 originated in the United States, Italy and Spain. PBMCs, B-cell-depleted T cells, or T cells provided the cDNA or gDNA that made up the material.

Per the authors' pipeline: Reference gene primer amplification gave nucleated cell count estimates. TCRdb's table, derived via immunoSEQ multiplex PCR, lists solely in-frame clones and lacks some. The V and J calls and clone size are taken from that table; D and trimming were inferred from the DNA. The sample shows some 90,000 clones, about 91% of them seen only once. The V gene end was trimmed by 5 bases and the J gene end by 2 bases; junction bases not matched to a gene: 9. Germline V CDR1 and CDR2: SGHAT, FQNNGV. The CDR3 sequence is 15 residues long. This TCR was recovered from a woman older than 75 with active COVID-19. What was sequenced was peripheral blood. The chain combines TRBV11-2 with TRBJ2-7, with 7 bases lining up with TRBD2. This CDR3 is CASSTNRDYPYEQYF. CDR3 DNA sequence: TGTGCCAGCAGCACCAACCGGGACTACCCCTACGAGCAGTACTTC.